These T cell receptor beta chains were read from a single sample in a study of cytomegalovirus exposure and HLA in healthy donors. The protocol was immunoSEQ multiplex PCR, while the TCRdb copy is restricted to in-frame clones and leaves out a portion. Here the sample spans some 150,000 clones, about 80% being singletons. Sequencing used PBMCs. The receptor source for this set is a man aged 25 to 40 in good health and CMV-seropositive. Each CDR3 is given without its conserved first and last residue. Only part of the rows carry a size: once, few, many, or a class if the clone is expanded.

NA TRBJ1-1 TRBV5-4 ASSTGTGGLNTEAF
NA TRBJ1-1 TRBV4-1 ASSQVSQPEAF
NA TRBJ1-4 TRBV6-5 ASSRPGQGYEKLF
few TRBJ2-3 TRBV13 ASSPRTSGNTDTQY
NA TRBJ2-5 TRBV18 ASSLQGGETQY
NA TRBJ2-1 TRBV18 ASSPAGGNEQF
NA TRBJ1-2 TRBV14 ASSLQGIYGYT
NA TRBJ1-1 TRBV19 ASSIERTGGTEAF
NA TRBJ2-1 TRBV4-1 ASSQDSSLAGYNEQF
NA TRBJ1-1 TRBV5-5 ASSRGGSSTEAF
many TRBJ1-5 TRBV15 ATSRDFKGGNQPQH
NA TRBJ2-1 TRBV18 ASSPGLASNEQF
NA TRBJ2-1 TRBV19 ASSIGAPGANEQF
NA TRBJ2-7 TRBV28 ASDGGGTYEQY
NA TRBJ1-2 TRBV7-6 ASSPGDNYGYT
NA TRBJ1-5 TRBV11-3 ASSHPSGGRQPQH
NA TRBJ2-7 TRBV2 ASMDRGSSYEQY
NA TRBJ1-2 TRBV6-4 ACASGRTVGGYT
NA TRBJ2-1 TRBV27 ASSKRDNSYNEQF
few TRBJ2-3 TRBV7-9 ASSSTSGLAGVSDTQY
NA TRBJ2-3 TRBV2 ASRASGGSTDTQY
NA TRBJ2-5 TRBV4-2 ASSHLGLAGGETQY
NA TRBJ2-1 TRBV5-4 ASSLTGQSDEQF
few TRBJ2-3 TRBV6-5 ASSSQQGVVDTQY
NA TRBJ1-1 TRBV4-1 ASSQRQGDTEAF
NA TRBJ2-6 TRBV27 ASSPDSSGANVLT
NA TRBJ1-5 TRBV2 ASSAQGSNQPQH
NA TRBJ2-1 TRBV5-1 ASSFTSGNRYNEQF
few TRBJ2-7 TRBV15 ATSRGPAGEGYEQY
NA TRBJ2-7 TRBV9 ASSDEQGSFYEQY
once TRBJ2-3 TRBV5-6 ASITRGGLADTQY
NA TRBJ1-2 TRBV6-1 ASSEMGGDRNYGYT
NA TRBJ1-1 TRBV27 ASSPGWVNTEAF
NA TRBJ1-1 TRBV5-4 ASSPDKNTEAF
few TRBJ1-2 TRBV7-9 ASSPTGLTFLGYT
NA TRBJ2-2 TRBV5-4 ASSPGTANLGELF
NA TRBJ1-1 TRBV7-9 ASSFRENANTEAF
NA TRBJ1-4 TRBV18 ASSPAMPRTTNEKLF
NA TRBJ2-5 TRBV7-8 ASSFPVFQETQY
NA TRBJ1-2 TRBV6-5 ASSYSTLGDYYGYT
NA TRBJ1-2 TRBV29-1 SVETDRGLGYT
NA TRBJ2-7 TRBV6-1 ASRTGTGGSYEQY
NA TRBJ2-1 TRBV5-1 ASSLRTSDYNEQF
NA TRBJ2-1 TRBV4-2 ASSQGPGSYNEQF
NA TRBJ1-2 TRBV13 ASSSGGTGINYGYT
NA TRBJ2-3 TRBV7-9 ASSLPQASGVRTDTQY
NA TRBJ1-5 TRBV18 ASSLTGDNQPQH
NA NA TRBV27 ASSQGVTYEQY
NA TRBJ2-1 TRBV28 ASSFFRDWGQGGNEQF
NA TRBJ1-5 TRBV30 AWSVGLASNQPQH
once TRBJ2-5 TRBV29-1 SVDAGQDQGTQY
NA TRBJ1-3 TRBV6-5 ASSSLTGGTGNTIY
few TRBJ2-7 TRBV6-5 ASTPGQGTYEQY
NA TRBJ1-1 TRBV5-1 ASSLAEGGDTEAF
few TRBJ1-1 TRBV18 ASSPVISEGNTEAF
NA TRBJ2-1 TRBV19 ASALVYNEQF
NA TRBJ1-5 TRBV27 ASSLTQSNQPQH
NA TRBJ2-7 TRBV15 ATSENRHGGYEQY
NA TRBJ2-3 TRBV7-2 ASSLRTGKGTDTQY